Listed here is a single T cell receptor (beta chain). Its antigen is still unknown. This entry belongs to a study of shared clonotypes between healthy human individuals. General observations from the study: Generally, estimated richness proved larger in naive subsets than it did in memory subsets.

Nashville, Tennessee was home to all donors, who were Caucasian adults. TCRdb keeps only in-frame clones here, not all; method: immunoSEQ multiplex PCR. The table lists 2,500,000 or so clones, approximately 90% of them singletons. Germline CDR1 and CDR2: MDHEN and SYDVKM. Trimming cost V 5 bases and J 8 bases; bases outside gene matches: 10. CDR3 length: 16 amino acids. The receptor's source is a man between 18 and 35 years old in good health. Some clones in this sample may be carry-over from other donors' samples. The specimen was naive CD4+ T cells from PBMCs. Noted subset: CD45RA+ positively selected. V is TRBV28 and J is TRBJ2-1, with TRBD2 identical over 12 bases. The CDR3 bases are TGTGCCAGCAGTCCCTTACTAGCGGGAGGCACCCATGAGCAGTTCTTC. Amino acid sequence: CASSPLLAGGTHEQFF.